The 15 T cell receptor beta chains given below trace back to one sample, sequenced in a study of T-cell reconstitution after alpha-beta-depleted transplantation in children (dated by TCRdb to the mid-2010s). The treatment or condition label, as the study defines it: allogeneic hematopoietic cell transplantation with graft depleted of TCRalphabeta T cells and CD19 B cells. The receptor library was made with PCR. Sequenced on an Illumina HiSeq 2500. TCR library preparation used molecular barcoding, with unique molecular identifiers applied to normalize quantification of the TCRbeta repertoire. The public reads were quality trimmed at Q25 with fastp and then assembled into clones with MiXCR by TCRdb, keeping productive beta chains. Every entry covers one CDR3 protein and lists the most common genes and DNA from its rows. This sample has about 70,000 distinct CDR3 sequences in its table, and 11% of those were observed once. The ten top clones hold 13% of the sample.

The sequencing here drew on PBMCs, taken before TCRalphabeta/CD19-depleted stem cell transplant. These receptors were obtained from a boy younger than 18 with acute myeloid leukemia, due to receive a stem cell transplant.

Note on this clonotype: At one end, the junction sequence differs from germline, possibly due to a read error. The chain combines TRBV11-2 with TRBJ2-7; D remains ambiguous. The CDR3 is made up of 15 amino acids. Germline values: CDR1 SGHAT, CDR2 FQNNGV. CDR3 sequence: CSCSLVGLLSYEQYF. CDR3 sequence (DNA): TGCTCCTGCAGCTTAGTAGGGCTACTTTCCTACGAGCAGTACTTC.

In its sample, this clonotype was seen many times. This sequence joins TRBV5-1 and TRBJ2-1; D gene unclear. The length of the CDR3 is 13 residues. V lost 2 bases to trimming and J lost 4 bases, with 7 bases between them. Germline V gene lookup returns CDR1 SGHRS and CDR2 YFSETQ. CDR3 protein: CASSFGEYNEQFF. The CDR3 DNA follows: TGCGCCAGCAGCTTTGGGGAATACAATGAGCAGTTCTTC.

This clonotype was counted at least ten times. This chain uses TRBV4-1 with TRBJ1-6; 11 bases map to TRBD1. CDR3 length equals 15 residues. Germline trimming cut 3 bases from V and 10 bases from J; bases unmatched to any gene: 5. In germline, CDR1 is MGHRA, CDR2 YSYEKL. The CDR3 nucleotides are TGCGCCAGCAGCCAGGGGACAGGGGGATACTCACCCCTCCACTTT. Translated: CASSQGTGGYSPLHF.

This clonotype came up many times. The rearrangement uses TRBV10-3 and TRBJ1-6; 7 bases fit TRBD1. Germline CDR1 ENHRY, CDR2 SYGVKD. This CDR3 spans 14 amino acids. Trimming cost V 4 bases and J 5 bases; bases outside gene matches: 2. CDR3 loop: CAISGQGNNSPLHF. As DNA, the CDR3 is TGTGCCATCAGTGGACAGGGAAATAATTCACCCCTCCACTTT.

The table lists this clonotype with many counts. The genes are TRBV3-1 and TRBJ1-2, with 11 positions matching TRBD1. The germline V gene has CDR1 LGHDT and CDR2 YNNKEL (reference sequence). CDR3 size: 15 residues. V trimming: 0 bases; J trimming: 14 bases; junction bases outside the gene matches: 11. The CDR3, as DNA: TGTGCCAGCAGCCAAGATCTAGGCGGACAGGGGGCGAGGACCTTC. This gives the protein CASSQDLGGQGARTF.

The sample holds many counts of this clonotype. V gene TRBV12-3 or TRBV12-4 combines with J gene TRBJ1-3, with a weak D call TRBD1 (5 bases). The CDR3 is made up of 13 amino acids. Trimming stripped 7 bases from V and 8 bases from J, with 15 bases between. Written as DNA, the CDR3 is TGTGCCAGCAATCCCAGGGACGGGGACACCATATATTTT. Protein: CASNPRDGDTIYF.

The chain combines TRBV18 with TRBJ1-1; D is perhaps TRBD1 (6 bases). This CDR3 region has 16 residues. CDR1 is KGHSH, CDR2 LQKENI, per germline. V gave up 1 base and J gave up 5 bases, with 17 bases separating them. The CDR3 loop is CASSPLQGRRGTEAFF. The CDR3 coding sequence is TGTGCCAGCTCACCACTCCAGGGGCGCCGGGGAACTGAAGCTTTCTTT.

At least ten counts were recorded for this clonotype. The chain couples TRBV5-1 to TRBJ2-2, with a weak D call TRBD1 (5 bases). V lost 3 bases and J 4 bases, leaving 7 bases between the germline ends. The germline CDR1 and CDR2 sequences are SGHRS and YFSETQ. The CDR3 sequence is 13 residues long. CDR3 protein: CASSSQGTGELFF. Written as DNA, the CDR3 is TGCGCCAGCAGCTCCCAGGGCACCGGGGAGCTGTTTTTT.

This clonotype was found many times. The genes are TRBV12-3 or TRBV12-4 and TRBJ2-7; 7 nucleotides line up with TRBD2. The CDR3 has 15 residues. V trimming: 1 base; J trimming: 3 bases; junction bases outside the gene matches: 6. The CDR3 DNA sequence: TGTGCCAGCAGTTTAGGAGCGGGAAGCATCTACGAGCAGTACTTC. The encoded protein is CASSLGAGSIYEQYF.

The sample holds many counts of this clonotype. The genes are TRBV5-1 and TRBJ2-3, with TRBD2 matching over 10 bases. CDR1 and CDR2 (germline): SGHRS, YFSETQ. V shed 0 bases and J 14 bases; nucleotides not matched to a gene: 9. The CDR3 sequence is 14 residues long. This CDR3 reads CASSLVASGGLAYF. CDR3 in DNA: TGCGCCAGCAGCTTGGTTGCTAGCGGGGGTCTTGCGTATTTT.

The sample holds a few counts of this clonotype. This sequence joins TRBV3-1 and TRBJ1-2; a possible D gene is TRBD1 (5 bases). Germline lookup yields CDR1 LGHDT and CDR2 YNNKEL (reference sequence). The CDR3 has 12 residues. V lost 1 base and J 14 bases, leaving 14 bases between the germline ends. The CDR3 sequence is CASSQGGAGWTF. CDR3 in DNA: TGTGCCAGCAGCCAAGGGGGCGCCGGTTGGACCTTC.

This clonotype was counted at least ten times. This chain uses TRBV7-8 with TRBJ2-3; 9 bases match TRBD2. The CDR3 spans 19 residues. Germline V gene lookup returns CDR1 SGHVS and CDR2 FQNEAQ. The trim removed 2 bases at V and 2 bases at J, leaving 14 bases unmatched. CDR3 DNA: TGTGCCAGCAGCTTATATATCTGGAAAGGACTAGCGAACACAGATACGCAGTATTTT. This translates into CASSLYIWKGLANTDTQYF.

The CDR3 protein is CASSQVTQLLTLYGYTF. CDR3 DNA: TGCGCCAGCAGCCAAGTTACCCAACTTCTTACCCTCTATGGCTACACCTTC. The rearrangement uses TRBV4-1 and TRBJ1-2; D gene ambiguous. The CDR3 sequence is 17 residues long. Trimming removed 1 base at V and 4 bases at J, with 19 bases between. Germline-derived CDR1 and CDR2 are MGHRA and YSYEKL.

In this sample, this clonotype turned up many times. V gene TRBV29-1 combines with J gene TRBJ2-1; 13 nucleotides match TRBD2. The CDR3 totals 16 residues. CDR1 and CDR2 (germline): SQVTM, ANQGSEA. After removal of 5 bases from V and 5 bases from J, the junction contained 9 bases not matched to a gene. Here the CDR3 DNA reads TGCAGCGTTCTCGGGACCGGGACTAGCGGGAACAATGAGCAGTTCTTC. This codes for CSVLGTGTSGNNEQFF.

This clonotype has at least ten counts. The rearrangement uses TRBV20-1 and TRBJ2-3; no reliable D call. Germline values: CDR1 DFQATT, CDR2 SNEGSKA (reference sequence). The V and J ends lost 0 bases and 4 bases respectively, with 17 bases between them. This CDR3 has 16 amino acids. This chain's CDR3 is CSARDVAALPADTQYF. Here the CDR3 DNA reads TGCAGTGCTAGAGATGTGGCGGCGCTACCGGCAGATACGCAGTATTTT.